At least ten counts were recorded for the clone carrying this TCR beta chain. Its antigen is unknown. The data belong to a study of neurological immune-mediated disorders. Study outcomes and limitations: Phylogenetic grouping assigned the repertoires of 18 of 34 multiple sclerosis patients to a single related-CDR3 cluster, representing a possible signature.

Trimming removed 5 bases at V and 2 bases at J, with 15 bases between. The CDR3 has 15 residues. The germline V gene has CDR1 SGHTA and CDR2 FQGNSA. Synthesis of cDNA was accomplished via 5'RACE employing 10-nucleotide random UMIs. Sequencing of 15-18 subjects in each run yielded over 160 million TCR-beta sequences. One entry per CDR3 protein results from TCRdb running MiXCR on the 5' RACE reads. This table holds about 60,000 distinct CDR3 sequences, 3.7% found once. The TCR sequence derives from a woman aged 45-60 years with multiple sclerosis. This chain connects TRBV7-2 to TRBJ1-1, with a weak D call TRBD1 (6 bases). The sample comprised PBMCs. The CDR3 DNA is TGTGCCAGCAGCCAGAGGGGGACGGCCAACACTGAAGCTTTCTTT. This gives the protein CASSQRGTANTEAFF.